The 15 T cell receptor beta chains below all came from one sample that was sequenced in a study of cytomegalovirus exposure and HLA in healthy donors. PCR was performed using 60 Vbeta and 13 Jbeta primers. Clones were sequenced by immunoSEQ multiplex PCR, and TCRdb holds only the in-frame ones, with some missing. This table has under 250,000 clones, roughly 85% appearing once. The source material was PBMCs. The receptors stem from a woman aged 25-40 years in good health and CMV-seropositive.

The J gene is TRBJ2-4, the V gene TRBV11-2; the D gene is possibly TRBD1 (6 bases). Germline CDR1 SGHAT, CDR2 FQNNGV. Between the trimmed V and J ends, which lost 6 bases and 1 base, there was a span of 19 bases. The CDR3 runs 17 residues. DNA of the CDR3: TGTGCCAGCAGTTATAGGCGGGCACAGGGCGCCAAAAACATTCAGTACTTC. It translates to CASSYRRAQGAKNIQYF.

On this clone: One end of the junction fails to match germline, which may point to a read error. The genes are TRBV4-3 and TRBJ2-7, with 12 bases aligning to TRBD2. The germline V gene encodes CDR1 LGHNA and CDR2 YSLEER. The length of the CDR3 is 16 residues. CDR3 sequence reads: CASSQDWTSGAYGQYF. The CDR3 DNA follows: TGCGCCAGCAGCCAAGATTGGACTAGCGGGGCCTACGGGCAGTACTTC.

The chain combines TRBV11-2 with TRBJ1-5, with D perhaps matching TRBD1 (5 bases). This CDR3 is built from 15 residues. Germline V CDR1 and CDR2: SGHAT, FQNNGV. Trimming pared 0 bases from V and 2 bases from J, leaving 8 bases between. CDR3 amino acids: CASSLEGLGNQPQHF. The CDR3 DNA reads TGTGCCAGCAGCTTAGAGGGACTGGGCAATCAGCCCCAGCATTTT.

This clone has a handful of counts. V gene TRBV7-9 combines with J gene TRBJ2-5, with 9 bases aligning to TRBD1. The CDR3 has 16 amino acids. The germline CDR1 and CDR2 sequences are SEHNR and FQNEAQ (reference sequence). After removal of 7 bases from V and 3 bases from J, the junction contained 12 bases not matched to a gene. CDR3 in amino acids: CASIATGGGLEETQYF. CDR3 coding DNA: TGTGCCAGCATCGCGACAGGGGGAGGGTTGGAAGAGACCCAGTACTTC. The full variable domain, its missing parts supplied by reference TRBV7-9 and TRBJ2-5, is DTGVSQNPRHKITKRGQNVTFRCDPISEHNRLYWYRQTLGQGPEFLTYFQNEAQLEKSRLLSDRFSAERPKGSFSTLEIQRTEQGDSAMYLCASIATGGGLEETQYFGPGTRLLVL.

V and J are TRBV7-2 and TRBJ2-5; the D gene is possibly TRBD1 (5 bases). CDR1 SGHTA and CDR2 FQGNSA come from the germline V gene. Trimming stripped 1 base from V and 2 bases from J, with 17 bases between. The CDR3 is 17 residues long. The CDR3 DNA sequence: TGTGCCAGCAGCTTAGTGGGCAGGGTTGGGTTACAAGAGACCCAGTACTTC. Translation gives CASSLVGRVGLQETQYF.

In the case of this clone: The sample contains more than one DNA sequence encoding this CDR3. This chain joins TRBV19 and TRBJ2-7; D perhaps matches TRBD1 (6 bases). In germline, CDR1 is LNHDA, CDR2 SQIVND (reference sequence). The V and J ends lost 3 bases and 0 bases respectively, with 6 bases between them. The CDR3 loop spans 13 amino acids. The CDR3: CASSMDSSYEQYF. The CDR3, as DNA: TGTGCCAGTAGTATGGACAGCTCCTACGAGCAGTACTTC.

J is TRBJ2-3 and V is TRBV10-3, with a weak D call TRBD2 (6 bases). The germline V and J ends were trimmed by 6 bases and 5 bases, with 12 bases remaining between them. The length of the CDR3 is 13 residues. Germline assignment: CDR1 ENHRY and CDR2 SYGVKD. DNA for the CDR3: TGTGCCATCAGGGCGGGACTCTTAGATACGCAGTATTTT. It encodes CAIRAGLLDTQYF.

This clone was counted only a few times. The chain uses TRBV30 and TRBJ1-2; TRBD1 might be the D (6 bases). Trimming cost V 2 bases and J 6 bases, with 19 bases left between them. The CDR3 length is 15 residues. Germline CDR1 and CDR2: GTSNPN and SVGIG (reference sequence). CDR3 in DNA: TGTGCCTGGAGTTTCGGTGTACAGGGCGGAGATGGCTACACCTTC. This codes for CAWSFGVQGGDGYTF.

The chain joins TRBV10-3 to TRBJ1-2; TRBD1 might be the D (6 bases). V was clipped by 1 base and J by 8 bases, with 23 bases between them. The CDR3 contains 17 residues. The germline gives CDR1 ENHRY, CDR2 SYGVKD. DNA of the CDR3: TGTGCCATCAGTGAGTTTCCACAGGGCCCCAGGCTAGGGGGCTACACCTTC. Protein: CAISEFPQGPRLGGYTF.

This chain uses TRBV11-3 with TRBJ1-1; possible D gene TRBD1, 5 bases. Trimming took 8 bases from V and 0 from J, leaving 10 bases between them. Per the germline V gene, CDR1 is SGHNT and CDR2 is YENEEA. The CDR3 consists of 13 residues. DNA for the CDR3: TGTGCCAGCTTCGGGGGGATGAACACTGAAGCTTTCTTT. Translated, it gives CASFGGMNTEAFF.

The chain joins TRBV2 to TRBJ1-3; D perhaps matches TRBD1 (6 bases). This CDR3 spans 16 amino acids. Germline values: CDR1 SNHLY, CDR2 FYNNEI. Trimming pared 5 bases from V and 1 base from J, leaving 15 bases between. Here the CDR3 DNA reads TGTGCCAGCAGTTCCCAGGGGACGCTGTCTGGAAACACCATATATTTT. Its protein is CASSSQGTLSGNTIYF.

The chain links TRBV18 to TRBJ1-4; TRBD1 aligns across 7 bases. With V trimmed by 3 bases and J by 5 bases, 6 bases remained unmatched. CDR3 size: 15 residues. The V gene's germline CDR1 is KGHSH and CDR2 LQKENI. The CDR3 here is CASSPRQGRNEKLFF. The CDR3 region has the DNA TGTGCCAGCTCACCTCGACAGGGCCGGAATGAAAAACTGTTTTTT.

The V gene is TRBV6-1, the J gene TRBJ2-7, with D maybe TRBD2 (5 bases). In germline, CDR1 is MNHNS, CDR2 SASEGT. V was pared by 6 bases and J by 7 bases, with 10 bases between. This CDR3 has 11 residues. CDR3 residues: CASRTPGEQYF. CDR3 sequence (DNA): TGTGCCAGCAGGACACCGGGGGAGCAGTACTTC.

This rearrangement joins TRBV2 to TRBJ2-5, with a weak D call TRBD2 (5 bases). CDR3 length: 13 residues. Trimming removed 6 bases at V and 5 bases at J, with 13 bases between. Germline assignment: CDR1 SNHLY and CDR2 FYNNEI. The CDR3, as DNA: TGTGCCAGCAGGGACCGGGGTGTGGAGACCCAGTACTTC. Amino acids: CASRDRGVETQYF.

Of note for this clone: An end of the junction does not agree with germline; a read error may underlie this. V gene TRBV7-9 combines with J gene TRBJ1-2; perhaps TRBD1 as D (6 bases). The V gene's germline CDR1 is SEHNR and CDR2 FQNEAQ (reference sequence). CDR3 length: 17 residues. This CDR3 is CASSLAGAFLRGYGYTF. The CDR3 DNA reads TGTGCCAGCAGCCTAGCAGGGGCTTTCCTTAGGGGCTATGGCTACACCTTC.